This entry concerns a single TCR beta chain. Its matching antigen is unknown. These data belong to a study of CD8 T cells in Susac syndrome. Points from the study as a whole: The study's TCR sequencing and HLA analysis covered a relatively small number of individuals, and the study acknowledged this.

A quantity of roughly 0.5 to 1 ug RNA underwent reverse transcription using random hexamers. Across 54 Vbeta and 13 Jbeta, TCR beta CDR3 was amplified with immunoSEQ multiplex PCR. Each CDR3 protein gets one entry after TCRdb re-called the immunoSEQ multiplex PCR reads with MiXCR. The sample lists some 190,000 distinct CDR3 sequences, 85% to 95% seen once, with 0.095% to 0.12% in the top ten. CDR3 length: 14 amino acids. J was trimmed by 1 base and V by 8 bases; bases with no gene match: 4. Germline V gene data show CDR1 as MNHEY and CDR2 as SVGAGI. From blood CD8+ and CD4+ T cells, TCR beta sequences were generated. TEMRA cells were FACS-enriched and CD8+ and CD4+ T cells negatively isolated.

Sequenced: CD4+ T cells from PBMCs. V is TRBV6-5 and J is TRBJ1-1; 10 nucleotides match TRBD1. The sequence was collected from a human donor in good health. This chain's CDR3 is CASLRDRGNTEAFF. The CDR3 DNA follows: TGTGCCAGCCTCCGGGACAGGGGGAACACTGAAGCTTTCTTT.